The next 10 T cell receptor beta chains were all read from a single sample in a study of blood T cells in healthy people across ages. Sample-barcoded 5' priming and a J-beta primer mix drove a second PCR of roughly 6 to 12 cycles. TCRdb re-called the 5' RACE reads with MiXCR, one entry per CDR3 protein. The table lists around 1,000,000 distinct CDR3 sequences, 35% to 40% of them singletons. Material for sequencing was blood. The receptors come from a young man in good health.

With regard to this clonotype: One base away lies a much larger clone, so this may be a sequencing read error. The chain carries TRBV29-1 and TRBJ2-1, with D perhaps matching TRBD2 (5 bases). V was trimmed by 8 bases and J by 4 bases, leaving 15 bases between them. From germline, CDR1 is SQVTM and CDR2 ANQGSEA. The CDR3 runs 13 residues. The CDR3 protein is CSTWEWVYNEQFF. The CDR3 nucleotides are TGCAGCACCTGGGAGTGGGTTTACAATGAGCAGTTCTTC.

The DNA for the CDR3 is TGCAGTGCTAGAGGGACAGCGCAAGAGACCCAGTACTTC. It yields the protein CSARGTAQETQYF. V gene TRBV20-1 combines with J gene TRBJ2-5; TRBD1 might be the D (6 bases). The CDR3 is made up of 13 amino acids. Germline CDR1 and CDR2: DFQATT and SNEGSKA (reference sequence). Trimming stripped 1 base from V and 2 bases from J, with 8 bases between.

The chain uses TRBV4-1 and TRBJ1-1; D unresolved. The germline gives CDR1 MGHRA, CDR2 YSYEKL. V lost 4 bases, J lost 1 base, and 13 bases lay in between. This CDR3 contains 15 residues. This CDR3 is CASSRLAHGNTEAFF. CDR3 DNA sequence: TGCGCCAGCAGCCGTTTAGCCCATGGGAACACTGAAGCTTTCTTT.

The count of this clonotype is one. One end of the junction fails to match germline, which may point to a read error. The CDR3 DNA sequence: TGCGCCAGCAGCCAAGTTCGTCCCCCACCCACAGGTACGCAGTATTTT. Amino acid sequence: CASSQVRPPPTGTQYF. The chain carries TRBV4-3 and TRBJ2-3, with a tentative D call TRBD1 (5 bases). Germline CDR1 LGHNA, CDR2 YSLEER. This CDR3 is built from 16 residues.

The chain couples TRBV20-1 to TRBJ2-6, with D unresolved. CDR1 and CDR2 (germline): DFQATT, SNEGSKA (reference sequence). Trimming shortened V by 3 bases and J by 1 base, and 10 bases separated the two germline ends. CDR3 length: 15 residues. This chain's CDR3 is CSASKGKSGANVLTF. CDR3 sequence (DNA): TGCAGTGCTAGTAAGGGCAAATCTGGGGCCAACGTCCTGACTTTC.

This sequence joins TRBV7-2 and TRBJ1-6, with D perhaps matching TRBD1 (5 bases). This CDR3 contains 13 residues. Germline CDR1 reads SGHTA; CDR2 reads FQGNSA. Trimming removed 6 bases from V and 6 bases from J, with 9 bases in between. CDR3 sequence reads: CASSRQPNSPLHF. CDR3 nucleotides: TGTGCCAGCAGTAGACAGCCTAATTCACCCCTCCACTTT. Full variable domain (missing parts from reference TRBV7-2 and TRBJ1-6): GAGVSQSPSNKVTEKGKDVELRCDPISGHTALYWYRQSLGQGLEFLIYFQGNSAPDKSGLPSDRFSAERTGGSVSTLTIQRTQQEDSAVYLCASSRQPNSPLHFGNGTRLTVT.

The V gene is TRBV9, the J gene TRBJ2-3; D is possibly TRBD2 (5 bases). The CDR3 runs to 17 residues. Trimming left V 4 bases short and J 6 bases short, with 24 bases between. Germline V gives CDR1 SGDLS, CDR2 YYNGEE. The CDR3 DNA reads TGTGCCAGCAGCCCCGAGGGCCCACTAGTCGGTCTGGATACGCAGTATTTT. Protein: CASSPEGPLVGLDTQYF.

This chain uses TRBV18 with TRBJ2-1; TRBD1 is a possible D gene (5 bases). Between the trimmed V and J ends, which lost 0 bases and 2 bases, there was a span of 14 bases. This CDR3 has 17 amino acids. Germline CDR1 and CDR2: KGHSH and LQKENI. The CDR3 is CASSPPFGRTTYNEQFF. The CDR3 DNA follows: TGTGCCAGCTCACCACCTTTCGGCCGGACAACCTACAATGAGCAGTTCTTC.

This clonotype occurred many times. The chain recombines TRBV28 with TRBJ1-5; D is perhaps TRBD1 (5 bases). Per germline, CDR1 MDHEN and CDR2 SYDVKM. The CDR3 spans 12 residues. Between the trimmed V and J ends, which lost 4 bases and 10 bases, there was a span of 11 bases. The CDR3 sequence is CASSSQRGPQHF. In DNA, the CDR3 is TGTGCCAGCAGTTCCCAGAGGGGCCCCCAGCATTTT.

A word on this clonotype: The junction does not match germline at one end; this may be a read error. V is TRBV12-3 or TRBV12-4 and J is TRBJ1-1; D remains unclear. The CDR3 is 13 residues long. CDR3: CVSSFLTNTEAFF. CDR3 DNA: TGTGTCAGCAGTTTTTTAACGAACACTGAAGCTTTCTTT.